This T cell receptor beta chain was documented in a study of low-dose radiotherapy and immunotherapy resistance in tumors. The CDR3 sequence is 14 residues long. V shed 5 bases and J shed 0 bases, with 10 bases lying between them. The germline CDR1 and CDR2 sequences are MDHEN and SYDVKM. Covering alpha and beta chains, TRAV- and TRBV-specific primers were used for the first-strand cDNA. Amplification, which lasted approximately 20 PCR cycles, used a constant-region primer and V-primer adapter to amplify TCRs. TCRdb redid the calling of the reads with MiXCR, one entry per CDR3 protein. In the table there are approximately 70,000 distinct CDR3 sequences, 31% of which are singletons. This clonotype was recorded at least ten times. Sample time point: before trial treatment.

The V and J genes are TRBV28 and TRBJ1-1; D is unresolved. Sequenced here: PBMCs, sampled before treatment. The clonotype originates from a female donor with ovarian cancer. In nucleotides, the CDR3 is TGTGCCAGCAGTGCCGAGCCGTTGAACACTGAAGCTTTCTTT. Its translation: CASSAEPLNTEAFF.